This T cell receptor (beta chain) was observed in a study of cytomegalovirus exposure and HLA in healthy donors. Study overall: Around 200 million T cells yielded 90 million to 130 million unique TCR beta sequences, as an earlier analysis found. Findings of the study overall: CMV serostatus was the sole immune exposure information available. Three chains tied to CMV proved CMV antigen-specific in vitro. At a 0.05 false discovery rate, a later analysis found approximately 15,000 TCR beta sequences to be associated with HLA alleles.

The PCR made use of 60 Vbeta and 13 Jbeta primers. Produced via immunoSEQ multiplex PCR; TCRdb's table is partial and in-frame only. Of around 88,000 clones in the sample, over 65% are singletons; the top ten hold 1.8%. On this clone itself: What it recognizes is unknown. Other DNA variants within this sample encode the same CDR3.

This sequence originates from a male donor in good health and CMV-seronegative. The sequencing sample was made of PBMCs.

The CDR3 DNA follows: TGTGCCAGCAGTTTTCTTTCCGGGGCTAATGAAAAACTGTTTTTT. It translates to CASSFLSGANEKLFF. This chain uses TRBV7-8 with TRBJ1-4; D is uncertain. CDR3 length: 15 residues. Trimming stripped 6 bases from V and 3 bases from J, with 14 bases between. Germline-derived CDR1 and CDR2 are SGHVS and FQNEAQ.